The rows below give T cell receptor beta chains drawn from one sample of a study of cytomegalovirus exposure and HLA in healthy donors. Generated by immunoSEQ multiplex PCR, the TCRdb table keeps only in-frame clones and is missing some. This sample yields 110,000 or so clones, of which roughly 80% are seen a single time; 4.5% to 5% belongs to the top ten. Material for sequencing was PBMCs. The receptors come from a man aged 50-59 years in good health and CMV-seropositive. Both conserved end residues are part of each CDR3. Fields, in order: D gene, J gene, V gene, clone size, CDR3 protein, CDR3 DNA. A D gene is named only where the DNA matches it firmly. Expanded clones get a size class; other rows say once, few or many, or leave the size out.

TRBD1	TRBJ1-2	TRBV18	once	CASSVGQGRYGYTF	TGTGCCAGCTCCGTAGGACAGGGTCGCTATGGCTACACCTTC
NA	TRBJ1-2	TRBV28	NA	CASSLTGRLAYGYTF	TGTGCCAGCAGTTTGACTGGCAGATTAGCCTATGGCTACACCTTC
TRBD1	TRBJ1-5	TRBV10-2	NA	CASRGGQGDVQPQHF	TGCGCCAGCAGGGGGGGACAGGGGGACGTTCAGCCCCAGCATTTT
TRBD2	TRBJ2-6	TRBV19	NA	CACVGGANSGANVLTF	TGTGCCTGTGTCGGGGGGGCCAACTCTGGGGCCAACGTCCTGACTTTC
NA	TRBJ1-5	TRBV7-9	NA	CASSEAISNQPQHF	TGTGCCAGCTCCGAGGCAATTAGCAATCAGCCCCAGCATTTT
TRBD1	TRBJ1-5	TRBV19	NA	CASSQGTVRLNQPQHF	TGTGCCAGTAGCCAAGGGACAGTAAGGCTTAATCAGCCCCAGCATTTT
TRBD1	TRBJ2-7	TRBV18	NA	CASSPGQGESEQYF	TGTGCCAGCTCACCCGGACAGGGCGAAAGCGAGCAGTACTTC
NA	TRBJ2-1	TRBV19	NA	CASSMAGSHNEQFF	TGTGCCAGTAGTATGGCAGGTTCCCACAATGAGCAGTTCTTC
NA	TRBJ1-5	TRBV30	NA	CAWSVNSYSNQPQHF	TGTGCCTGGAGTGTAAACAGTTATAGCAATCAGCCCCAGCATTTT
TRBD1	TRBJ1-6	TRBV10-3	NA	CAISGTGVVNNSPLHF	TGTGCCATTTCCGGGACAGGGGTAGTGAATAATTCACCCCTCCACTTT
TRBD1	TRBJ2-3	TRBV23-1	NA	CASSQLSGTGVTDTQYF	TGCGCCAGCAGTCAATTGTCCGGGACAGGCGTCACAGATACGCAGTATTTT
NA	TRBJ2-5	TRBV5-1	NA	CASSLLSARQETQYF	TGCGCCAGCAGCTTGCTAAGTGCTAGACAAGAGACCCAGTACTTC
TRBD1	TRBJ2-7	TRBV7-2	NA	CASSYTQGAYEQYF	TGTGCCAGCAGTTATACTCAGGGGGCTTACGAGCAGTACTTC
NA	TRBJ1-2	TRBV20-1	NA	CSAPSPHGYTF	TGCAGTGCTCCCTCCCCCCATGGCTACACCTTC
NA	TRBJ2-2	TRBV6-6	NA	CASSFGRTKNTGELFF	TGTGCCAGCAGCTTTGGACGGACAAAGAACACCGGGGAGCTGTTTTTT
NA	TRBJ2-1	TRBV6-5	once	CASSYSPSGQINEQFF	TGTGCCAGCAGTTACTCTCCCAGCGGGCAGATCAATGAGCAGTTCTTC
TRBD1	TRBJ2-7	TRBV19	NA	CASSLDRDSYEQYF	TGTGCCAGTAGTCTGGACAGGGACTCCTACGAGCAGTACTTT
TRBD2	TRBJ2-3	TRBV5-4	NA	CASSYQTSGGYTQYF	TGTGCCAGCAGCTACCAGACTAGCGGGGGTTATACGCAGTATTTT
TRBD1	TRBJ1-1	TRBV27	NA	CASSSRVDHRGEAFF	TGTGCCAGCAGTTCCAGGGTCGACCACAGGGGTGAAGCTTTCTTT
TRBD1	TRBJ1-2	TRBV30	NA	CARGQGRGGYTF	TGTGCCAGGGGACAGGGGCGGGGTGGCTACACCTTC
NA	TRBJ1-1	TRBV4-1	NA	CASSQDLMDRGTEAFF	TGCGCCAGCAGCCAAGATCTGATGGACAGAGGGACTGAAGCTTTCTTT
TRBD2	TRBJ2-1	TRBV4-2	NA	CASSQVTSGQNEQFF	TGTGCCAGCAGCCAAGTAACTAGCGGCCAGAATGAGCAGTTCTTC
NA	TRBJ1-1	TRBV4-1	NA	CASSIQNRPGRENTEAFF	TGCGCCAGCAGCATCCAGAATCGACCAGGGAGGGAAAACACTGAAGCTTTCTTT
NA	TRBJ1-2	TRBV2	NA	CASSEDPPRSYGYTF	TGTGCCAGCAGTGAAGACCCCCCTCGCAGCTATGGCTACACCTTC
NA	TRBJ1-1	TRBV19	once	CASSIGAENTEAFF	TGTGCCAGTAGTATAGGGGCAGAAAACACTGAAGCTTTCTTT
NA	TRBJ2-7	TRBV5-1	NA	CASSHSSYEQYF	TGCGCCAGCAGCCACAGTTCCTACGAGCAGTACTTC
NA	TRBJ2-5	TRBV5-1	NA	CASSPTRVHQETQYF	TGCGCCAGCAGCCCGACCCGGGTCCACCAAGAGACCCAGTACTTC
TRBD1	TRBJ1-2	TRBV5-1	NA	CASSPGQGGYGYTF	TGCGCCAGCAGCCCTGGACAGGGTGGCTATGGCTACACCTTC
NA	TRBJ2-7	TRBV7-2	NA	CASSLAPGNYEQYF	TGTGCCAGCAGCTTAGCGCCCGGGAACTACGAGCAGTACTTC
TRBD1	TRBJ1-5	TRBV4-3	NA	CASSQDPPGTGPYQPQHF	TGCGCCAGCAGCCAAGACCCCCCCGGGACAGGACCCTATCAGCCCCAGCATTTT
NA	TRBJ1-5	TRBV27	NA	CASRPDGGNQPQHF	TGTGCCAGCAGACCCGACGGGGGGAATCAGCCCCAGCATTTT
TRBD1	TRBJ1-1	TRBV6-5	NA	CASSYWGQGNTEAFF	TGTGCCAGCAGTTACTGGGGACAGGGGAACACTGAAGCTTTCTTT
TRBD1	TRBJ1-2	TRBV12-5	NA	CASGSRDREPYGYTF	TGTGCTAGTGGTTCCCGGGACAGGGAACCCTATGGCTACACCTTC
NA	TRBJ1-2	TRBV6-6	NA	CASSRETANYGYTF	TGTGCCAGCAGTCGGGAGACAGCGAACTATGGCTACACCTTC
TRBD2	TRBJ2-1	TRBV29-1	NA	CSGEEGSGGNNEQFF	TGCAGCGGGGAAGAAGGCAGCGGGGGGAACAATGAGCAGTTCTTC
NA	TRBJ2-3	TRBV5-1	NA	CASSGQGIGPDTQYF	TGCGCCAGCAGCGGCCAGGGGATAGGGCCAGATACGCAGTATTTT
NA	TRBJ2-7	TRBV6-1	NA	CASSEAGHYEQYF	TGTGCCAGCAGTGAGGCAGGTCACTACGAGCAGTACTTC
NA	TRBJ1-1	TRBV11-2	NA	CASSLGARGSEAFF	TGTGCCAGCAGCTTAGGGGCCAGGGGAAGTGAAGCTTTCTTT
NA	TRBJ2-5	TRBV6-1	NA	CASSEGGVRGETQYF	TGTGCCAGCAGTGAAGGGGGCGTAAGGGGAGAGACCCAGTACTTC
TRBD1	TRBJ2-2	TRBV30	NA	CAWSPYRGRGAGELFF	TGTGCCTGGAGCCCCTACAGGGGCCGGGGAGCCGGGGAGCTGTTTTTT
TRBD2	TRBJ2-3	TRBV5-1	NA	CASSPDLAGGGTDTQYF	TGCGCCAGCAGCCCAGATCTAGCGGGGGGAGGAACAGATACGCAGTATTTT
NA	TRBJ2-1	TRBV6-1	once	CASSEAGVLNEQFF	TGTGCCAGCAGTGAAGCGGGAGTTCTCAATGAGCAGTTCTTC
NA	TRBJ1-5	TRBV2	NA	CASSAPPQPQHF	TGTGCCAGCAGTGCCCCTCCTCAGCCCCAGCATTTT
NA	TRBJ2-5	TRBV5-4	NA	CASSTRGGETQYF	TGTGCCAGCAGCACCAGGGGAGGGGAGACCCAGTACTTC
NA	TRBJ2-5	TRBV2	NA	CATDGEMGAPPETQYF	TGTGCCACCGATGGGGAGATGGGGGCGCCCCCAGAGACCCAGTACTTC
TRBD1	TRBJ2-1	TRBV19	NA	CASRGQLNYNEQFF	TGTGCCAGTAGGGGACAGCTCAACTACAATGAGCAGTTCTTC
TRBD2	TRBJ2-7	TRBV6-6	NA	CVSSGGSCEQYF	TGTGTCAGTAGCGGGGGTTCCTGTGAGCAGTACTTC
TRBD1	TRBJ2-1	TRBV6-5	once	CASSSSGQTTTNEQFF	TGTGCCAGCAGTTCCTCGGGACAGACTACCACCAATGAGCAGTTCTTC
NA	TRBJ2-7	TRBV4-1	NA	CASSQDAKGHLYEQYF	TGCGCCAGCAGCCAAGATGCCAAGGGACACCTCTACGAGCAGTACTTC
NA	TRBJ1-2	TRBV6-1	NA	CASSEGFRGFNYGYTF	TGTGCCAGCAGTGAGGGATTCAGGGGTTTTAACTATGGCTACACCTTC
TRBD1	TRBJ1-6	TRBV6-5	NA	CASSLGQLESPLHF	TGTGCCAGCAGTTTGGGACAGCTGGAGTCACCCCTCCACTTT
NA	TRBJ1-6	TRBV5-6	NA	CASGLTLAGAELNSPLHF	TGTGCCAGCGGGCTTACGCTGGCGGGGGCGGAATTAAATTCACCCCTCCACTTT